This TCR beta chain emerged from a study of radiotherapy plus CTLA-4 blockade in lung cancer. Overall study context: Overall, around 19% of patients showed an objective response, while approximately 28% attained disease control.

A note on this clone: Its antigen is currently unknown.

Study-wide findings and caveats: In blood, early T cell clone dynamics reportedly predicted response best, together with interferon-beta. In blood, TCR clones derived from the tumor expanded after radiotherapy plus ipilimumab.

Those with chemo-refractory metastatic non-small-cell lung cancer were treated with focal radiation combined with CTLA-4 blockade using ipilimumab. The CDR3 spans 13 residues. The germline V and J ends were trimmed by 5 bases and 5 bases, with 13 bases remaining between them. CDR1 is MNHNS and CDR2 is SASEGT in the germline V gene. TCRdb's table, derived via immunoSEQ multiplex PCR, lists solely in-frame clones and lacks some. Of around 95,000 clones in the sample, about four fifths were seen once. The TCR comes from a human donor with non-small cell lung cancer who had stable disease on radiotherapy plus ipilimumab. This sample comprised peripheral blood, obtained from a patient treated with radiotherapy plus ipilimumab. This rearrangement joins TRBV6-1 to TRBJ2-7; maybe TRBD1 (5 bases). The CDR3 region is CASSPRARDEQYF. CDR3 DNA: TGTGCCAGCAGTCCCAGGGCTCGCGACGAGCAGTACTTC.